This T cell receptor (beta chain) was found in a study of blood T cell repertoires in COVID-19 (dated by TCRdb to 2020 to 2022). A note on the overall study: Collaborator samples came from the United States, Italy and Spain and covered acute and convalescent phases of COVID-19. The prospective study material was composed of cDNA or gDNA derived from T cells, B-cell-depleted T cells, or PBMCs. The dataset comprised deeply sampled blood TCRbeta repertoires from subjects exposed to, actively infected with, or recovered from COVID-19. The repertoires were made available in a free public database intended to serve as a resource for research on the immune response to SARS-CoV-2. Samples were obtained from the ongoing ImmuneRACE study (first 160 participants) and from over 1,000 subjects provided by 6 global collaborators. A de-identified subject ID, COVID-19 status, age in years and sex were almost always included in the sample metadata. Where available, HLA class I and class II types were taken from metadata supplied by the sample provider and were not determined by assay-based typing. Study-wide findings and limitations: Clinical and demographic metadata were provided uncurated, with the amount varying by source and participant.

In regard to this clone: What this receptor recognizes is not known. No much larger clone is present one base from it, and per-base qualities are unavailable.

One collaborating source in Seattle enrolled patients during active infection and followed them longitudinally through the course of disease. Each collaborating institution followed its own protocols to collect whole blood in K2EDTA tubes. For TCRbeta analysis, collaborator samples were shipped as frozen whole blood, as isolated PBMCs, or as DNA extracted from either sample type. The V end loses 1 base and the J end loses 5 bases, and a stretch of 4 bases separates them. The CDR3 spans 12 residues, from the cysteine through the phenylalanine. Only the CDR3 portion is preserved as DNA: 36 bases, with reading frame beginning at the first base. The germline V gene encodes CDR1 LGHNA and CDR2 YSLEER. TCRbeta CDR3 regions were amplified from genomic DNA using the immunoSEQ Assay, a bias-controlled multiplex PCR. Per the authors' processing: Nucleated cell counts per sample were estimated from amplification of reference gene primers within the assay. To quantify the absolute abundance of each unique TCRbeta CDR3 rearrangement, sequence reads were collapsed and filtered. For each sample, productive Simpson clonality was calculated as the square root of Simpson's diversity index over productive rearrangements. In TCRdb, the immuneACCESS table is reduced to in-frame sequences with V and J assigned. These tables do not hold every clone; where another copy was compared, an unresolved V gene accounts for under half, and the others remain unexplained. V, J and clone size reflect that table, while D and trimming were determined from the DNA. This sample has around 140,000 clones in its table, and roughly 89% of those were observed once. Of the sample, 8.9% is held by the ten largest clones.

Source material: peripheral blood. The sequence derives from a man aged 25 to 40 with COVID-19, enrolled during active disease. This receptor chain uses TRBV4-3 and TRBJ2-3; a confident D gene designation cannot be given. The DNA reads as follows: TGCGCCAGCAGCCAAGCCGGAGATACGCAGTATTTT. It encodes CASSQAGDTQYF.